These 28 T cell receptor beta chains were all obtained from the same sample, sequenced in a study of control samples from healthy donors and cancer patients. Sequencing used immunoSEQ multiplex PCR; TCRdb keeps in-frame clones, though not all of them. The data show 150,000 or so clones, 85% to 90% seen once. The sample consisted of blood. The receptors stem from a man younger than 30 in good health.

This sequence joins TRBV9 and TRBJ2-1; possibly TRBD1 for D (7 bases). V was cut by 4 bases and J by 6 bases, with 14 bases left in between. The germline CDR1 and CDR2 sequences are SGDLS and YYNGEE. The CDR3 is made up of 14 amino acids. CDR3 DNA: TGTGCCAGCAGCCAGGGGGGTAACATCAATGAGCAGTTCTTC. It encodes CASSQGGNINEQFF. Full variable domain (rest looked up from reference TRBV9 and TRBJ2-1): DSGVTQTPKHLITATGQRVTLRCSPRSGDLSVYWYQQSLDQGLQFLIQYYNGEERAKGNILERFSAQQFPDLHSELNLSSLELGDSALYFCASSQGGNINEQFFGPGTRLTVL.

V and J are TRBV10-3 and TRBJ2-5, with D perhaps matching TRBD1 (5 bases). Germline V lookup: CDR1 ENHRY, CDR2 SYGVKD. This CDR3 is 14 amino acids long. Trimming pared 10 bases from V and 0 bases from J, leaving 15 bases between. CDR3 residues: CATRPTDNQETQYF. CDR3 bases: TGTGCCACCCGACCCACGGACAACCAAGAGACCCAGTACTTC.

The rearrangement links TRBV11-1 to TRBJ2-1; TRBD1 is a possible D gene (6 bases). The V gene's germline CDR1 is SGHAT and CDR2 FQDESV (reference sequence). The V end lost 5 bases, the J end lost 7 bases, and 18 bases lay between the germline ends. The CDR3 has 15 residues. The CDR3 is CASSQNRVGWNEQFF. The CDR3 nucleotides read TGTGCCAGCAGCCAAAACAGGGTGGGTTGGAATGAGCAGTTCTTC.

The J gene is TRBJ1-5, the V gene TRBV3-1 (or the pseudogene TRBV3-2); no definite D call. The CDR3 covers 14 residues. V dropped 1 base and J dropped 7 bases, with 11 bases sitting between them. CDR1 and CDR2 from the germline V gene are LGHDT and YNNKEL (reference sequence). The CDR3 sequence: CASSQGVGRQPQHF. Written as DNA, the CDR3 is TGTGCCAGCAGCCAAGGGGTAGGGAGGCAGCCCCAGCATTTT.

The chain carries TRBV6-6 and TRBJ2-2; 7 bases match TRBD1. CDR3 length: 16 residues. J gave up 6 bases and V 2 bases, and 9 bases lay outside the gene matches. Germline-derived CDR1 and CDR2 are MNHNY and SVGAGI (reference sequence). The chain's CDR3 is CASSYVEGGAPGELFF. CDR3 in DNA: TGTGCCAGCAGTTACGTTGAAGGGGGCGCCCCCGGGGAGCTGTTTTTT.

The rearrangement joins TRBV19 to TRBJ1-6; 9 bases line up with TRBD1. The germline V gene has CDR1 LNHDA and CDR2 SQIVND (reference sequence). The CDR3 is 14 residues long. The J segment lost 7 bases and the V segment lost 5 bases, leaving 3 bases of the junction unmatched. CDR3 sequence: CASSAGTGNSPLHF. The CDR3 DNA follows: TGTGCCAGTAGTGCCGGGACAGGGAATTCACCCCTCCACTTT.

This chain connects TRBV9 to TRBJ2-1, with TRBD2 as a possible D gene (6 bases). V lost 0 bases, J lost 3 bases, and 13 bases lay in between. Germline V CDR1 and CDR2: SGDLS, YYNGEE. This CDR3 has 16 amino acids. The CDR3 region has the DNA TGTGCCAGCAGCGTAGGGGGACTTGACCACTACAATGAGCAGTTCTTC. It specifies CASSVGGLDHYNEQFF.

The chain links TRBV23-1 to TRBJ1-2; D is possibly TRBD1 (6 bases). TRBV23-1 is known as an ORF, though its function is uncertain. Trimming took off 1 base at V and 7 bases at J, with 16 bases between the two ends. CDR3 length equals 15 residues. The CDR3, as DNA: TGCGCCAGCAGTCAATTTGGAATTGGGGGCCTTGGCTACACCTTC. Translating gives CASSQFGIGGLGYTF.

The rearrangement links TRBV28 to TRBJ2-2; 7 positions agree with TRBD2. In germline, CDR1 is MDHEN, CDR2 SYDVKM. The J segment lost 5 bases and the V segment lost 3 bases, leaving 6 bases of the junction unmatched. This CDR3 comprises 15 residues. CDR3 protein: CASSFGREGTGELFF. CDR3 DNA sequence: TGTGCCAGCAGTTTCGGCAGGGAGGGAACCGGGGAGCTGTTTTTT.

The rearrangement links TRBV6-5 to TRBJ1-2, with 10 bases aligning to TRBD1. CDR1 and CDR2 (germline): MNHEY, SVGAGI. The junction had 2 bases not matched to a gene; V was cut back by 6 bases and J by 7 bases. This CDR3 contains 12 residues. CDR3 residues: CASRDRGFGYTF. In DNA, the CDR3 is TGTGCCAGCAGGGACAGGGGGTTTGGCTACACCTTC.

The gene calls are TRBV5-1 and TRBJ2-7; 8 positions match TRBD2. V was pared by 4 bases and J by 0 bases, with 6 bases of the junction left unmatched. Germline CDR1 SGHRS, CDR2 YFSETQ. This CDR3 has 15 amino acids. CDR3 sequence (DNA): TGCGCCAGCAGCGCGAGCGGGGGCCTCTCCTACGAGCAGTACTTC. Translating gives CASSASGGLSYEQYF.

V gene TRBV25-1 combines with J gene TRBJ1-4; perhaps TRBD1 as D (5 bases). CDR1 is MGHDK, CDR2 SYGVNS, per germline. V shed 3 bases and J shed 5 bases, with 13 bases lying between them. This CDR3 has 15 residues. The CDR3 coding sequence is TGTGCCAGCAGTGATGCAGGGACGGGGAATGAAAAACTGTTTTTT. The encoded protein is CASSDAGTGNEKLFF. Based on the CDR3 plus reference TRBV25-1 and TRBJ1-4, the full variable domain is EADIYQTPRYLVIGTGKKITLECSQTMGHDKMYWYQQDPGMELHLIHYSYGVNSTEKGDLSSESTVSRIRTEHFPLTLESARPSHTSQYLCASSDAGTGNEKLFFGSGTQLSVL.

V usage is TRBV29-1 and J usage is TRBJ2-5; D gene uncertain. CDR3 size: 12 residues. The germline V gene has CDR1 SQVTM and CDR2 ANQGSEA. Trimming took off 1 base at V and 3 bases at J, with 6 bases between the two ends. CDR3 sequence (DNA): TGCAGCGTTGAAGGTGTAGAAGAGACCCAGTACTTC. Translating gives CSVEGVEETQYF.

V is TRBV3-1 (or the pseudogene TRBV3-2) and J is TRBJ2-7; 8 bases are a match to TRBD1. Germline V gene lookup returns CDR1 LGHDT and CDR2 YNNKEL (reference sequence). Germline trimming cut 2 bases from V and 7 bases from J; bases unmatched to any gene: 7. The CDR3 is 14 amino acids. In DNA form, the CDR3 reads TGTGCCAGCAGCCAACCGACGGACAGGGAAGAGCAGTACTTC. Translating it yields CASSQPTDREEQYF.

This clone turned up a few times. The chain carries TRBV6-2 or TRBV6-3 and TRBJ2-1, with TRBD1 identical over 11 bases. Looked up from germline, CDR1 is MNHEY and CDR2 is SVGEGT. The CDR3 is 14 amino acids. V trimming: 5 bases; J trimming: 8 bases; junction bases outside the gene matches: 5. This chain's CDR3 is CASSKGQGGDEQFF. The CDR3 DNA follows: TGTGCCAGCAGTAAGGGACAGGGGGGCGATGAGCAGTTCTTC.

This chain uses TRBV28 with TRBJ1-2; D is unresolved. CDR1 is MDHEN, CDR2 SYDVKM, per germline. V was trimmed by 5 bases and J by 1 base, leaving 20 bases between them. CDR3 length: 17 amino acids. CDR3 sequence: CASSTGMLTRINYGYTF. CDR3 nucleotides: TGTGCCAGCAGTACCGGGATGTTAACACGAATTAACTATGGCTACACCTTC.

This sequence joins TRBV6-5 and TRBJ1-1; no clear D. V gave up 2 bases and J gave up 4 bases, with 11 bases separating them. Looked up from germline, CDR1 is MNHEY and CDR2 is SVGAGI. CDR3 length: 14 amino acids. CDR3 in amino acids: CASSYERRSTEAFF. The CDR3 nucleotides read TGTGCCAGCAGTTACGAGCGACGGAGCACTGAAGCTTTCTTT.

The chain has TRBV30 and TRBJ2-3, with 8 bases fitting TRBD2. Losses at the gene ends were 5 bases for V and 5 bases for J; bases not matched to a gene: 9. The length of the CDR3 is 14 residues. CDR1 GTSNPN and CDR2 SVGIG come from the germline V gene (reference sequence). The CDR3 spells CAWDLLAGRDTQYF. CDR3 bases: TGTGCCTGGGATCTTTTAGCGGGGAGAGATACGCAGTATTTT. Full variable domain (rest looked up from reference TRBV30 and TRBJ2-3): SQTIHQWPATLVQPVGSPLSLECTVEGTSNPNLYWYRQAAGRGLQLLFYSVGIGQISSEVPQNLSASRPQDRQFILSSKKLLLSDSGFYLCAWDLLAGRDTQYFGPGTRLTVL.

This clone was recorded once. The V call is TRBV6-2 or TRBV6-3, the J call TRBJ2-7; TRBD1 aligns across 8 bases. Germline CDR1 and CDR2: MNHEY and SVGEGT. The CDR3 runs 15 residues. Germline trimming cut 2 bases from V and 4 bases from J; bases unmatched to any gene: 7. The DNA of the CDR3 is TGTGCCAGCAGTTACAATTCGGGGACAGGTTACGAGCAGTACTTC. It translates to CASSYNSGTGYEQYF.

V is TRBV7-6 and J is TRBJ2-1; TRBD2 matches at 12 bases. This CDR3 contains 15 residues. Trimming cost V 5 bases and J 10 bases; bases outside gene matches: 9. CDR1 SGHVS and CDR2 FNYEAQ come from the germline V gene. The CDR3 here is CASSPGTSGLGEQFF. The DNA for the CDR3 is TGTGCCAGCAGCCCAGGGACTAGCGGGCTCGGGGAGCAGTTCTTC.

J is TRBJ2-2 and V is TRBV9; 10 bases agree with TRBD2. The CDR3 is made up of 15 amino acids. The V segment lost 3 bases and the J segment 5 bases; nucleotides outside the gene matches: 4. Germline assignment: CDR1 SGDLS and CDR2 YYNGEE. CDR3 sequence reads: CASSATSGATGELFF. In DNA, the CDR3 is TGTGCCAGCAGCGCAACTAGCGGGGCAACCGGGGAGCTGTTTTTT. Variable domain in full (rest from reference TRBV9 and TRBJ2-2): DSGVTQTPKHLITATGQRVTLRCSPRSGDLSVYWYQQSLDQGLQFLIQYYNGEERAKGNILERFSAQQFPDLHSELNLSSLELGDSALYFCASSATSGATGELFFGEGSRLTVL.

The chain employs TRBV21-1 and TRBJ2-7; the DNA was not compared with TRBD2, the D call given in the table. TRBV21-1 counts as a pseudogene. The CDR3 runs 16 residues. CDR3 sequence: CASSNSRGSRSYEQYF. In DNA, the CDR3 is TGTGCCAGCAGCAACTCTCGGGGATCTCGCTCCTACGAGCAGTACTTC.

This chain links TRBV6-6 with TRBJ1-4; D might be TRBD1 (5 bases). The CDR3 spans 11 residues. The germline V gene encodes CDR1 MNHNY and CDR2 SVGAGI (reference sequence). V lost 5 bases, J lost 12 bases, and 10 bases lay in between. This CDR3 is CASSNTGELFF. The CDR3, as DNA: TGTGCCAGCAGTAACACAGGAGAACTGTTTTTT.

For this clone: This sample also contains other DNA sequences that code for the same CDR3. CDR3 DNA: TGTGCCAGCAGCTTGGGGGGCTACAATGAGCAGTTCTTC. Translation: CASSLGGYNEQFF. This sequence joins TRBV5-4 and TRBJ2-1; D is ambiguous. With 0 bases removed from V and 3 bases from J, the gap between germline ends came to 4 bases. Germline CDR1 SGHNT, CDR2 YYREEE (reference sequence). The CDR3 loop spans 13 amino acids.

The genes are TRBV7-9 and TRBJ2-7; TRBD2 matches at 8 bases. The CDR3 length is 16 residues. V dropped 1 base and J dropped 1; count of bases not matched to a gene: 6. Germline CDR1 reads SEHNR; CDR2 reads FQNEAQ (reference sequence). Here the CDR3 reads CASSLGASGWSYEQYF. CDR3 nucleotide sequence: TGTGCCAGCAGCTTAGGGGCTAGCGGGTGGTCCTACGAGCAGTACTTC.

The J gene is TRBJ2-2, the V gene TRBV6-6; 7 positions match TRBD1. V lost 5 bases to trimming and J lost 8 bases; unmatched junction nucleotides: 5. The CDR3 extends over 13 amino acids. Germline-derived CDR1 and CDR2 are MNHNY and SVGAGI (reference sequence). This CDR3 reads CASSNRGGGELFF. As DNA, the CDR3 is TGTGCCAGCAGTAACAGGGGCGGGGGGGAGCTGTTTTTT.

The chain carries TRBV10-3 and TRBJ2-5, with D possibly TRBD1 on 6 matching bases. V gave up 6 bases and J gave up 5 bases, with 10 bases separating them. CDR3 length: 12 residues. CDR1 and CDR2 from the germline V gene are ENHRY and SYGVKD. The CDR3 bases are TGTGCCATCAGAGGGGGTGGGGAGACCCAGTACTTC. This gives the protein CAIRGGGETQYF.

This rearrangement joins TRBV5-1 to TRBJ1-1, with 7 bases aligning to TRBD1. CDR1 and CDR2 from the germline V gene are SGHRS and YFSETQ. Trimming cost V 4 bases and J 8 bases; bases outside gene matches: 8. CDR3 size: 13 residues. CDR3: CASSPWDSLEAFF. The CDR3 DNA is TGCGCCAGCAGCCCCTGGGACAGTCTCGAAGCTTTCTTT.